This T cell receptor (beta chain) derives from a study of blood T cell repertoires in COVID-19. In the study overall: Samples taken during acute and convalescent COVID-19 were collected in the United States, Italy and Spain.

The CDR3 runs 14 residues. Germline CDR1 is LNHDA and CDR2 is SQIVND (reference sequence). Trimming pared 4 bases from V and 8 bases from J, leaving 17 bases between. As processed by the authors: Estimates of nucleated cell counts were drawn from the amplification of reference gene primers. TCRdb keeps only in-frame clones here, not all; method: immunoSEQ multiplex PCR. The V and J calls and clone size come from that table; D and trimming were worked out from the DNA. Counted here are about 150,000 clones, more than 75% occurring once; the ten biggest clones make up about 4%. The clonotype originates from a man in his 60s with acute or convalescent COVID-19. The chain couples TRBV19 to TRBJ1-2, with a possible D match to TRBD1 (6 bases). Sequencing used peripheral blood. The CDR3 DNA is TGTGCCAGTAGTACGATGACAGGAAGAGGGGGCTACACCTTC. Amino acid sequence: CASSTMTGRGGYTF. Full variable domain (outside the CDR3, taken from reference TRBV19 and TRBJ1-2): DGGITQSPKYLFRKEGQNVTLSCEQNLNHDAMYWYRQDPGQGLRLIYYSQIVNDFQKGDIAEGYSVSREKKESFPLTVTSAQKNPTAFYLCASSTMTGRGGYTFGSGTRLTVV.